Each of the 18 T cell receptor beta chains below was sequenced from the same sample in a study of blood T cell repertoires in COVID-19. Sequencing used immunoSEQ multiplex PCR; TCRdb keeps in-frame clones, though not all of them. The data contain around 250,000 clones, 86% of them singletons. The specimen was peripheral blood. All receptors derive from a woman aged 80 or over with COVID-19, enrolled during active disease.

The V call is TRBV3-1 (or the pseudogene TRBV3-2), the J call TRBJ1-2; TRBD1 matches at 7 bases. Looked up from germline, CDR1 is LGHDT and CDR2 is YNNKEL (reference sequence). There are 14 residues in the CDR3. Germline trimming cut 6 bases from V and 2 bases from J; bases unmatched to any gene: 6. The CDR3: CASSQGQPNYGYTF. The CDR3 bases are TGTGCCAGCAGTCAGGGACAGCCCAACTATGGCTACACCTTC.

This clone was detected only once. The CDR3 loop reads CAWSQGGSGNTEAFF. In nucleotides, the CDR3 is TGTGCCTGGAGTCAGGGGGGATCGGGGAACACTGAAGCTTTCTTT. The chain uses TRBV30 and TRBJ1-1; 7 bases match TRBD1. Germline V gene sequence: CDR1 GTSNPN, CDR2 SVGIG (reference sequence). This CDR3 is built from 15 residues. J gave up 1 base and V 2 bases, and 7 bases lay outside the gene matches.

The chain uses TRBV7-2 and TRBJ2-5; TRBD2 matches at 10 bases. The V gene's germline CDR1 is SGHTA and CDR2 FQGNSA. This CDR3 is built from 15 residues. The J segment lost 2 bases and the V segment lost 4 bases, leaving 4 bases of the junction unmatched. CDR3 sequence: CASSSLAGFQETQYF. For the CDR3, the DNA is TGTGCCAGCAGCTCACTAGCGGGGTTTCAAGAGACCCAGTACTTC.

The DNA for the CDR3 is TGTGCCAGTAAACAGGGGCTCGTGTCACCCCTCCACTTT. Amino acids: CASKQGLVSPLHF. The chain links TRBV19 to TRBJ1-6, with 7 bases fitting TRBD1. Trimming removed 7 bases from V and 10 bases from J; junction bases left unmatched: 7. This CDR3 spans 13 amino acids. Germline V gene lookup returns CDR1 LNHDA and CDR2 SQIVND (reference sequence).

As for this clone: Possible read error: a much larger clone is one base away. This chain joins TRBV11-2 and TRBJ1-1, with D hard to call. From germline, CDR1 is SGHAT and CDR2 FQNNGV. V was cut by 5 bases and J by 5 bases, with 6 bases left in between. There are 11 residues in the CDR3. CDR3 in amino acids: CASSQWTEAFF. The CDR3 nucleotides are TGTGCCAGCAGCCAGTGGACTGAAGCTTTCTTT.

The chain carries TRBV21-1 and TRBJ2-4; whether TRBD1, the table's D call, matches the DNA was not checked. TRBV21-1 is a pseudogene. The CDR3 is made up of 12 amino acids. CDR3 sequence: CASRQGENIQYF. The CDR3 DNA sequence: TGTGCCAGCCGACAGGGGGAAAACATTCAGTACTTC.

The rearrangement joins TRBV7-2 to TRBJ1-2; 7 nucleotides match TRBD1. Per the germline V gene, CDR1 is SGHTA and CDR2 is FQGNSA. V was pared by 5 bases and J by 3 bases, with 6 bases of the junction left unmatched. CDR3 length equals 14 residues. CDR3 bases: TGTGCCAGCAGCCTCAGGGGGAAGGACTATGGCTACACCTTC. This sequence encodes CASSLRGKDYGYTF.

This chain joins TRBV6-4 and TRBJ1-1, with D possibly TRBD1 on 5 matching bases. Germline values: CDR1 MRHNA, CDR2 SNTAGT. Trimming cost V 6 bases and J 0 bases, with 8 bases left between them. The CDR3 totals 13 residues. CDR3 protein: CASRKDMNTEAFF. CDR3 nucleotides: TGTGCCAGCAGGAAGGACATGAACACTGAAGCTTTCTTT.

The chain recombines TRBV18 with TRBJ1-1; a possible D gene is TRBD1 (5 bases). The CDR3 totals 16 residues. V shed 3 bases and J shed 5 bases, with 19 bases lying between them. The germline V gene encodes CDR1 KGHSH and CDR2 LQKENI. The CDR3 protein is CASSPRLGGDGTEAFF. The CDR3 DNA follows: TGTGCCAGCTCACCGCGTCTCGGGGGGGACGGTACTGAAGCTTTCTTT.

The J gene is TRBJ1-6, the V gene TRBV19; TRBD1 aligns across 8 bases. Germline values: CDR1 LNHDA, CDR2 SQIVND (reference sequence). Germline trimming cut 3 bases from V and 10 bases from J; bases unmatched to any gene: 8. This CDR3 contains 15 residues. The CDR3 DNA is TGTGCCAGTAGTATCGACGGACAGGGCCGCTCACCCCTCCACTTT. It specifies CASSIDGQGRSPLHF.

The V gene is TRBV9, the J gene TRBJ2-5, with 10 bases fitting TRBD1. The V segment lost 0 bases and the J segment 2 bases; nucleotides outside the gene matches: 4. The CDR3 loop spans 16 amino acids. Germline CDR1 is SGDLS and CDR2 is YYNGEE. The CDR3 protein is CASSVERTGGQETQYF. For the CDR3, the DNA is TGTGCCAGCAGCGTAGAAAGGACAGGGGGGCAAGAGACCCAGTACTTC.

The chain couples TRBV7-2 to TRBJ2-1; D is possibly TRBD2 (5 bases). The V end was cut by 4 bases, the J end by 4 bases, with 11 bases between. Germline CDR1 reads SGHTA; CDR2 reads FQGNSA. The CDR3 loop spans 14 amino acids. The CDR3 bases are TGTGCCAGCAGCTCGGTCGGGAATTACAATGAGCAGTTCTTC. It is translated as CASSSVGNYNEQFF.

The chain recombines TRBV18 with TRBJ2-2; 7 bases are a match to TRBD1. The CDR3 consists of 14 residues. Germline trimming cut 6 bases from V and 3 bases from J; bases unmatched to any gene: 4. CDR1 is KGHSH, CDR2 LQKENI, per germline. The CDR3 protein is CASSPGTDTGELFF. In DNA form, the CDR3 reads TGTGCCAGCTCGCCCGGGACAGACACCGGGGAGCTGTTTTTT. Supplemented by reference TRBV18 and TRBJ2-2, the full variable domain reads NAGVMQNPRHLVRRRGQEARLRCSPMKGHSHVYWYRQLPEEGLKFMVYLQKENIIDESGMPKERFSAEFPKEGPSILRIQQVVRGDSAAYFCASSPGTDTGELFFGEGSRLTVL.

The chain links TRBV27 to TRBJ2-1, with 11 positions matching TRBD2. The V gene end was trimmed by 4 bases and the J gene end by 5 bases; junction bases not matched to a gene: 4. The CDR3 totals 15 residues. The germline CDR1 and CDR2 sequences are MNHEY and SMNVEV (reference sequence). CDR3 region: CASSSASGGNNEQFF. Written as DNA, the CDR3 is TGTGCCAGCAGTTCTGCTAGCGGGGGGAACAATGAGCAGTTCTTC.

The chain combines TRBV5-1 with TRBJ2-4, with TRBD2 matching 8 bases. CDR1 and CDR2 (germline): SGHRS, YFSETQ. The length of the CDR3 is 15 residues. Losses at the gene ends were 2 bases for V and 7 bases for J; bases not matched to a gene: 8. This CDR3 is CASSFIAGNQNIQYF. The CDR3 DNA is TGCGCCAGCAGCTTCATAGCGGGGAACCAGAACATTCAGTACTTC.

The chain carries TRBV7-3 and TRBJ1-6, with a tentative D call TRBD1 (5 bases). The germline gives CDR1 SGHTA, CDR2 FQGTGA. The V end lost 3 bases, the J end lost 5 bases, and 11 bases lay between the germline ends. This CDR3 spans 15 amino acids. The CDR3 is CASSFFGGDNSPLHF. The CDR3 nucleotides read TGTGCCAGCAGCTTTTTTGGAGGGGATAATTCACCCCTCCACTTT. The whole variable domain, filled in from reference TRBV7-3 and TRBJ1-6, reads GAGVSQTPSNKVTEKGKYVELRCDPISGHTALYWYRQSLGQGPEFLIYFQGTGAADDSGLPNDRFFAVRPEGSVSTLKIQRTERGDSAVYLCASSFFGGDNSPLHFGNGTRLTVT.

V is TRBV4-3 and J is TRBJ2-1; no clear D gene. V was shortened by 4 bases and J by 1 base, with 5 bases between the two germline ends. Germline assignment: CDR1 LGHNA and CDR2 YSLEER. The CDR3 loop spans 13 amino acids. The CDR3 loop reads CASSLSSYNEQFF. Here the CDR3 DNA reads TGCGCCAGCAGCCTATCTTCCTACAATGAGCAGTTCTTC.

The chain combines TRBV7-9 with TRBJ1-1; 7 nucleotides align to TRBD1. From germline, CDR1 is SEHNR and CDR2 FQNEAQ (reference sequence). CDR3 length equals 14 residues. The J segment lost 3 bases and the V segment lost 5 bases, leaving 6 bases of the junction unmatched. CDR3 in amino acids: CASSRQGGDTEAFF. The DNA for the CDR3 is TGTGCCAGCAGCCGACAGGGCGGGGACACTGAAGCTTTCTTT.